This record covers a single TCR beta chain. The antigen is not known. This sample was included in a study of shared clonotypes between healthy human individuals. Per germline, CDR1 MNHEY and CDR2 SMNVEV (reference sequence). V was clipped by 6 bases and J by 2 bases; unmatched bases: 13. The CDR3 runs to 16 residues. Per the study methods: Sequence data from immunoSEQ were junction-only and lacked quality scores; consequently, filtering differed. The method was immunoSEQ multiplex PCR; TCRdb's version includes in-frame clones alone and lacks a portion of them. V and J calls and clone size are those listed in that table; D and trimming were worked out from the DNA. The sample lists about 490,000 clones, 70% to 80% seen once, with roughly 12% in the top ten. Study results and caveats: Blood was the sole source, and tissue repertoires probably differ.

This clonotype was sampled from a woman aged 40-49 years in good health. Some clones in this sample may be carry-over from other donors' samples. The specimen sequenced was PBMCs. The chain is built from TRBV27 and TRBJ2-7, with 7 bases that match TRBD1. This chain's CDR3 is CASRFHPRQGAYEQYF. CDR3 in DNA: TGTGCCAGCAGATTCCATCCGAGGCAGGGGGCCTACGAGCAGTACTTC.